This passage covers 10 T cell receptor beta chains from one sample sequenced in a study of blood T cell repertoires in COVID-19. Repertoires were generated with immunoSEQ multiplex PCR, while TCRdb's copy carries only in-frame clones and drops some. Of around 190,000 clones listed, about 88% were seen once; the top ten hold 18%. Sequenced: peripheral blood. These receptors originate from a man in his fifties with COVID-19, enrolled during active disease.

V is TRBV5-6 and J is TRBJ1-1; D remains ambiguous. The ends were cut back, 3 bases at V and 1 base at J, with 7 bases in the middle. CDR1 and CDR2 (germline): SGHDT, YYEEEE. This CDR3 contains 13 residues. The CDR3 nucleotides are TGTGCCAGCAGCTACAGACCGAACACTGAAGCTTTCTTT. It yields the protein CASSYRPNTEAFF.

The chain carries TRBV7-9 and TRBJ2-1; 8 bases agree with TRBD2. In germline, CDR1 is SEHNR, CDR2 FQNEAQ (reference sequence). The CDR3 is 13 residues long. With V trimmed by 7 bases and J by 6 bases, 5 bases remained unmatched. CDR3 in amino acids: CASKPSGSNEQFF. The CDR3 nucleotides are TGTGCCAGCAAACCTAGCGGGTCCAATGAGCAGTTCTTC.

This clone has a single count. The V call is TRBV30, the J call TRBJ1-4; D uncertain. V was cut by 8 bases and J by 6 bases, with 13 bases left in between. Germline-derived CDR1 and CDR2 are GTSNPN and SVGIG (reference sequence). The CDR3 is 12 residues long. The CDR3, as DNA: TGTGCCCTAGCCCGGGAGGATGAAAAACTGTTTTTT. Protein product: CALAREDEKLFF.

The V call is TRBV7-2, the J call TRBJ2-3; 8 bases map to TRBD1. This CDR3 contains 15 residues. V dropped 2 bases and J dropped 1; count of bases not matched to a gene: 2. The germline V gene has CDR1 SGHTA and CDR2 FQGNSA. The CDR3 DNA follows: TGTGCCAGCAGCTTAAGGACAGGGCGCACAGATACGCAGTATTTT. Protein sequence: CASSLRTGRTDTQYF. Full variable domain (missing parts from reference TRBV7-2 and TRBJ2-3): GAGVSQSPSNKVTEKGKDVELRCDPISGHTALYWYRQSLGQGLEFLIYFQGNSAPDKSGLPSDRFSAERTGGSVSTLTIQRTQQEDSAVYLCASSLRTGRTDTQYFGPGTRLTVL.

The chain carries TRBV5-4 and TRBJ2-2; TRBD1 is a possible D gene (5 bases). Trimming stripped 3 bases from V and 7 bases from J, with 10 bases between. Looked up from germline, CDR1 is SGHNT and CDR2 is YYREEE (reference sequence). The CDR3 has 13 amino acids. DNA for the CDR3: TGTGCCAGCAGCTCCAGGGATGGCGGGGAGCTGTTTTTT. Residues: CASSSRDGGELFF.

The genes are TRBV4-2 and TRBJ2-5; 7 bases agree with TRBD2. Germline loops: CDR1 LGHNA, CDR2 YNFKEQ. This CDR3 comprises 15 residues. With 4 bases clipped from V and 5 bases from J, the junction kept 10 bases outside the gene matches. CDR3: CASSPAAGIGETQYF. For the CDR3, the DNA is TGTGCCAGCAGCCCGGCAGCGGGGATCGGGGAGACCCAGTACTTC.

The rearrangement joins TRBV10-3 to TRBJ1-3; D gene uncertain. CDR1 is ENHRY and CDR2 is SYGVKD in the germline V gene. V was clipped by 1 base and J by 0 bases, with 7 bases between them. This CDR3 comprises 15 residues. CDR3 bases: TGTGCCATCAGTGAGTTTGCAGGCTCTGGAAACACCATATATTTT. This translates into CAISEFAGSGNTIYF.

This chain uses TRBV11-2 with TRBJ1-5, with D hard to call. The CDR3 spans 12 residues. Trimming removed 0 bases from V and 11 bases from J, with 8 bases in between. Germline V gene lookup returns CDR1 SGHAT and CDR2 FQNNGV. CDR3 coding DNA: TGTGCCAGCAGCTTAGATGGGAGGACCCAGCATTTT. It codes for CASSLDGRTQHF.

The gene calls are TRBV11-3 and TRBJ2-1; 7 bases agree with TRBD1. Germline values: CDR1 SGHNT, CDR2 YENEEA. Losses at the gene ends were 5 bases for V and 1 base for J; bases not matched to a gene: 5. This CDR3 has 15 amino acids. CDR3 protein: CASSLATGSYNEQFF. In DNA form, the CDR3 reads TGTGCCAGCAGCCTGGCGACAGGGTCCTACAATGAGCAGTTCTTC.

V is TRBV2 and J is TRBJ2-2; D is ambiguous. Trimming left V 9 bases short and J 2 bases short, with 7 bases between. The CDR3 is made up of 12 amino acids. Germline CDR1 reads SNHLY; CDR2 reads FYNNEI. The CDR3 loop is CASKLNTGELFF. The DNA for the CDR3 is TGTGCCAGTAAACTTAACACCGGGGAGCTGTTTTTT.